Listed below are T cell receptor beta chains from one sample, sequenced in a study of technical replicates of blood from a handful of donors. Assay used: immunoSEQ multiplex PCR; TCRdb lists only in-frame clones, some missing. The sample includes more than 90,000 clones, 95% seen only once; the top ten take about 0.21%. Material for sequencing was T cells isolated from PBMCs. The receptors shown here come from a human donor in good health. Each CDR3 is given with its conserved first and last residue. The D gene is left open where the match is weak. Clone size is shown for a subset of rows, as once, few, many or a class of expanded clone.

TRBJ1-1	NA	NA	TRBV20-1	TGCAGTGCCTCCCGAGGCATCGAAGCTTTCTTT	CSASRGIEAFF
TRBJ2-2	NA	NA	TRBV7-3	TGTGCCAGCAGTTCTCTAGCGAACACCGGGGAGCTGTTTTTT	CASSSLANTGELFF
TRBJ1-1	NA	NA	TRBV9	TGTGCCAGCGGTCTGGGGGGGAACACTGAAGCTTTCTTT	CASGLGGNTEAFF
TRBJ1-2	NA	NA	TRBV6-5	TGTGCCAGCAGTTATGTCGGGAACAGGGACCGTGGCTACACCTTC	CASSYVGNRDRGYTF
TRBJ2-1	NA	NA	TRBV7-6	TGTGCCAGCAGCCATAGCGTAAGCTCCTACAATGAGCAGTTCTTC	CASSHSVSSYNEQFF
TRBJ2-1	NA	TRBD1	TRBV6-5	TGTGCCAGCAGCATAACAGGGGCGGGCTACAATGAGCAGTTCTTC	CASSITGAGYNEQFF
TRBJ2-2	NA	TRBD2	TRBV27	TGTGCCAGCAGTATCCGACTAGCAGCCACCGGGGAGCTGTTTTTT	CASSIRLAATGELFF
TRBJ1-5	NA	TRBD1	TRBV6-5	TGTGCCAGCAGACTGCAGGGGGAGATGGGGCCCCAGCATTTT	CASRLQGEMGPQHF
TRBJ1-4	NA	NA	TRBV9	TGTGCCAGCAGCGTAGGCGAAGCAACTAATGAAAAACTGTTTTTT	CASSVGEATNEKLFF
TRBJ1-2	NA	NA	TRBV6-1	TGTGCCAGCAGAACCGGGACAATTAACGGCTACACCTTC	CASRTGTINGYTF
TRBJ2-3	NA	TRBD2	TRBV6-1	TGTGCCAGCAATGAATGGACGGGAGGATGCACAGATACGCAGTATTTT	CASNEWTGGCTDTQYF
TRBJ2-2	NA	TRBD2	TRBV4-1	TGCGCCAGCAGCCCGGGGGGGGCCCACACCGGGGAGCTGTTTTTT	CASSPGGAHTGELFF
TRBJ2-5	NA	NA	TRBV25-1	TGTGCCAGCAGTGAATGGCGGGGAAAGACCCAGTACTTC	CASSEWRGKTQYF
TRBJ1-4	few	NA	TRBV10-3	TGTGCCACCCAGGGGAGTGCAACTAATGAAAAACTGTTTTTT	CATQGSATNEKLFF
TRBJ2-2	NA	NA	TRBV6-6	TGTGCCAGCACTAAAAGGGGCACCGGGGAGCTGTTTTTT	CASTKRGTGELFF
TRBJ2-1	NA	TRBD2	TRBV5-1	TGCGCCAGCAGCGGGGGACTAGCGGCCAATGAGCAGTTCTTC	CASSGGLAANEQFF
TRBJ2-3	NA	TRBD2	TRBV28	TGTGCCAGCAGGGACATAGCGGGATTTGATACGCAGTATTTT	CASRDIAGFDTQYF
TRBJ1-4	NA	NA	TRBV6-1	TGTGCCAGCATTAAGGCCGGAGGTAATGAAAAACTGTTTTTT	CASIKAGGNEKLFF
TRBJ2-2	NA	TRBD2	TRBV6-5	TGTGCCAGCAGTTACCGGCGGGGGGGCCTTACCGGGGAGCTGTTTTTT	CASSYRRGGLTGELFF
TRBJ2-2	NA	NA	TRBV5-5	TGTGCCAGCAGGGCAGCCGGGGAGCTGTTTTTT	CASRAAGELFF
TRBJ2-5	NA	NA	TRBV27	TGTGCCAGCAGCGTCGCTCCAGGGCTTTACGAGACCCAGTACTTC	CASSVAPGLYETQYF
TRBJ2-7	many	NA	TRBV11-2	TGTGCCAGCAGAAAAATTAGGGGCGGTTCTTCCTACGAGCAGTACTTC	CASRKIRGGSSYEQYF
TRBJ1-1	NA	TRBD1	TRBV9	TGTGCCAGCAGCGCGACAGGGCTCCTGACAGCTGAAGCTTTCTTT	CASSATGLLTAEAFF
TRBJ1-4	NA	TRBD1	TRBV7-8	TGTGCCAGCAGCACGAAACCCGGGACAGCCCACGAAAAACTGTTTTTT	CASSTKPGTAHEKLFF
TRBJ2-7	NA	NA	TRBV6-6	TGTGCCAGCAGTCCGGACTCCGGCTCCTACGAGCAGTACTTC	CASSPDSGSYEQYF
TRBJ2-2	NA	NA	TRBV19	TGTGCCAGTGCTATTGGCGGTTGGGGGGAGCTGTTTTTT	CASAIGGWGELFF
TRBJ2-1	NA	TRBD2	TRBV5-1	TGCGCCAGCAGCTCGACTAGCGGGGGGGCAGATGAGCAGTTCTTC	CASSSTSGGADEQFF
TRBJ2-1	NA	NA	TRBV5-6	TGTGCCAGCAGCTTGGGACTCCGGTGGACCTACAATGAGCAGTTCTTC	CASSLGLRWTYNEQFF
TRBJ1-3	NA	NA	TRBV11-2	TGTGCCAGCAGCCTCTCGGGGGGGGCGAGAAACACCATATATTTT	CASSLSGGARNTIYF
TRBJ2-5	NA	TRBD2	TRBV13	TGTGCCAGCAGCGCAGAGGGGACTAGCGGGGAGAAGCCCGAGACCCAGTACTTC	CASSAEGTSGEKPETQYF
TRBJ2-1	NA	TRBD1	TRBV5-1	TGCGCCAGCAGCTTGGAGGGACAGGTCACCTACAATGAGCAGTTCTTC	CASSLEGQVTYNEQFF
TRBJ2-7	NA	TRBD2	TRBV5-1	TGCGCCAGCAGCTTTATGCGGGGGGGTACCTACGAGCAGTACTTC	CASSFMRGGTYEQYF
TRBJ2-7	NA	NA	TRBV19	TGTGCCAGTAGTATTGCCAGGGGCTCCGAGCAGTACTTC	CASSIARGSEQYF